This is a list of T cell receptor beta chains from one sample in a study of T cell responses to AZD1222 COVID-19 vaccine. Repertoires were generated with immunoSEQ multiplex PCR, while TCRdb's copy carries only in-frame clones and drops some. In the table there are about 130,000 clones, 86% of which are singletons. Specimen: peripheral blood, collected on day 0 of AZD1222 vaccination. These receptors all stem from an adult in good health. CDR3s include the opening cysteine and the closing phenylalanine or tryptophan. The D gene is left open where the match is weak. Only some rows state a clone size, as once, few, many or a class for expanded clones.

V gene,J gene,clone size,D gene,CDR3 DNA,CDR3 protein
TRBV4-3,TRBJ2-7,.,TRBD1,TGCGCCAGCAGCCAAGGCTATGAGGGGACAGCTCGCTCCTACGAGCAGTACTTC,CASSQGYEGTARSYEQYF
TRBV24-1,TRBJ1-2,.,TRBD1,TGTGCCACCTCTCCCCAGGGGGTTAACTATGGCTACACCTTC,CATSPQGVNYGYTF
TRBV4-2,TRBJ2-7,.,.,TGTGCCAGCAGCCAAGTCGTTCCAGTTAGCTCCTACGAGCAGTACTTC,CASSQVVPVSSYEQYF
TRBV2,TRBJ2-2,.,.,TGTGCCAGCAGTTTCAACCATATTACGCCCGGCGGGGAGCTGTTTTTT,CASSFNHITPGGELFF
TRBV7-9,TRBJ2-7,.,TRBD2,TGTGCCAGCAGCTTAGGGGGACTATACGAGCAGTACTTC,CASSLGGLYEQYF
TRBV6-2/TRBV6-3,TRBJ1-5,once,.,TGTGCCAGCAACCCCCAGGGTTCGGGTCAGCCCCAGCATTTT,CASNPQGSGQPQHF
TRBV5-4,TRBJ1-5,.,.,TGTGCCAGCAGCCGCGGGGGGCAGGGTCAGCCCCAGCATTTT,CASSRGGQGQPQHF
TRBV6-5,TRBJ1-1,once,TRBD1,TGTGCCAGCAGTCCAAACGACAGGGGAACTGAAGCTTTCTTT,CASSPNDRGTEAFF
TRBV5-1,TRBJ1-2,.,TRBD1,TGCGCCAGCAGCTTGGGAAGATGGACAGGGGAAGTAGATGGCTACACCTTC,CASSLGRWTGEVDGYTF
TRBV6-6,TRBJ2-5,.,.,TGTGCCAGCATGGACGTAGGCGTGGGGAAAGAGACCCAGTACTTC,CASMDVGVGKETQYF
TRBV28,TRBJ2-5,once,TRBD1,TGTGCCAGCAGTACCCGACAGGGTAATATGGAGACCCAGTACTTC,CASSTRQGNMETQYF
TRBV18,TRBJ2-7,.,TRBD2,TGTGCCAGCTCACCTTGGGGAGGGGTCTTCGAAAACGAGCAGTACTTC,CASSPWGGVFENEQYF
TRBV7-2,TRBJ1-2,.,.,TGTGCCAGCAGCTTAGGCCCGGGAGGCTACACCTTC,CASSLGPGGYTF
TRBV19,TRBJ1-2,.,TRBD1,TGTGCCAGTAGCCTTACCGGACTGGGACAGATCTATGGCTACACCTTC,CASSLTGLGQIYGYTF
TRBV7-9,TRBJ1-6,.,.,TGTGCCAGCAGCTTAGAGGGCGGGGGGCGGAAATCACCCCTCCACTTT,CASSLEGGGRKSPLHF